This record looks at one T cell receptor (beta chain) sequence and its context. Antigen unknown. Per germline, CDR1 MNHNS and CDR2 SASEGT. Deletions cut 6 bases from V and 6 bases from J, with 9 bases between. The CDR3 runs 12 residues. Some clones are missing from TCRdb's copy, which holds only in-frame ones; the method was immunoSEQ multiplex PCR. This table holds some 41,000 clones, roughly 94% found once. The entry originates in a study of T cells in tuberculosis. Study summary: T cells were selected with CD1B tetramers loaded with glucose monomycolate. General study results and limits: Smaller alpha distances in active tuberculosis partly reflected shorter CDR3-alpha lengths. GEM motif frequencies gave roughly 65% accuracy; the GMM repertoire gave almost 90%.

Tuberculin skin test and IGRA determined adolescents' latent tuberculosis status at entry. This TCR derives from a donor aged 10 to 29 with latent tuberculosis or without tuberculosis infection. Some clones in this sample may be carry-over from other donors' samples. The rearrangement links TRBV6-1 to TRBJ2-1; D is ambiguous. The sample taken for sequencing was PBMCs. The CDR3 protein is CASRSPSNEQFF. CDR3 sequence (DNA): TGTGCCAGCAGGAGTCCGAGCAATGAGCAGTTCTTC.